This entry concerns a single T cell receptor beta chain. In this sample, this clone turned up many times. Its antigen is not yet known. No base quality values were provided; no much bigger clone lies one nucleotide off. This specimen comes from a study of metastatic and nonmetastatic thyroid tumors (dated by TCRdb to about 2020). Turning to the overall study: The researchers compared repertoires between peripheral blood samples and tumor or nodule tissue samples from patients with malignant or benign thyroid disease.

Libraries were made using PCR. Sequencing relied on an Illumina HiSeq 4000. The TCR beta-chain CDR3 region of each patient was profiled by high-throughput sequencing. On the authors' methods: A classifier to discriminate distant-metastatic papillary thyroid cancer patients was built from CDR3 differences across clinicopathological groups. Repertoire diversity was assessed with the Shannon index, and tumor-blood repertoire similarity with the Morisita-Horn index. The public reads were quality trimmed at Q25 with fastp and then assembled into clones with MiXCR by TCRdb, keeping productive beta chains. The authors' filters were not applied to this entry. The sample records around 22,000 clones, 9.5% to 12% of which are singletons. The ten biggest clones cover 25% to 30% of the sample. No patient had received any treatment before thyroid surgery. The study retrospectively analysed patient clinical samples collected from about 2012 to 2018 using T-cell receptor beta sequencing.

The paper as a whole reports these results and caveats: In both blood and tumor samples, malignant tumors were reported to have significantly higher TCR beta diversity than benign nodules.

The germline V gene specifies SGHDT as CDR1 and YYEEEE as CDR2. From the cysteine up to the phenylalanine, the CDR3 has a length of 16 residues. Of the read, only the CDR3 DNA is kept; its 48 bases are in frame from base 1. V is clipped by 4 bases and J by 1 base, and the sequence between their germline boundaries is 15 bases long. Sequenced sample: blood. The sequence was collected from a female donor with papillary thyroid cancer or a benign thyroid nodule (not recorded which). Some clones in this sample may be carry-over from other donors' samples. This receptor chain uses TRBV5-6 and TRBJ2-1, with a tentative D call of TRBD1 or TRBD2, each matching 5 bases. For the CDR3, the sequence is CASSTGTYGSYNEQFF. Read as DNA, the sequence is TGTGCCAGCAGCACCGGGACGTACGGGTCCTACAATGAGCAGTTCTTC. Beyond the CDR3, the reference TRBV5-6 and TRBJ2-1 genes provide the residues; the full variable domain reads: DAGVTQSPTHLIKTRGQQVTLRCSPKSGHDTVSWYQQALGQGPQFIFQYYEEEERQRGNFPDRFSGHQFPNYSSELNVNALLLGDSALYLCASSTGTYGSYNEQFFGPGTRLTVL.